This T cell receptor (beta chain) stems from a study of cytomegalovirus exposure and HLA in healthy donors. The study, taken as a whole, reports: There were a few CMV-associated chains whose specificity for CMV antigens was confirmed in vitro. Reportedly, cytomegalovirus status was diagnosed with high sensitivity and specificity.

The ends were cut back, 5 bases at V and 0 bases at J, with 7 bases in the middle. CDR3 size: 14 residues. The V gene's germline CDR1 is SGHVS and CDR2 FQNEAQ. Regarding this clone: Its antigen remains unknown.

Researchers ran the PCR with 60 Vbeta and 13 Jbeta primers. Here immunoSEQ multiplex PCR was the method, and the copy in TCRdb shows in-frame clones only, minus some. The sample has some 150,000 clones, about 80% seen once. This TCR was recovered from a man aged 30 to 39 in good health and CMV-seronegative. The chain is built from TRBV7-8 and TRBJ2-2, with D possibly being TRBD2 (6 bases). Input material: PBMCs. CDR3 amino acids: CASSQRANTGELFF. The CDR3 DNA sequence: TGTGCCAGCAGCCAGCGGGCGAACACCGGGGAGCTGTTTTTT.